What follows describes a single T cell receptor beta chain. Its antigen is unknown. CDR1 LNHNV and CDR2 YYDKDF come from the germline V gene (reference sequence). This CDR3 has 16 amino acids. V was cut by 3 bases and J by 2 bases, with 14 bases left in between. TCRdb passed the reads through MiXCR, listing each CDR3 protein once. The sample lists some 350,000 distinct CDR3 sequences, around 29% occurring once. This specimen belongs to a study of T cell repertoires in cytomegalovirus infection. Study overall: CMV epitopes used comprised recently identified HLA-C-restricted ones and well-studied HLA-B-restricted ones. Indications of both CMV infection and matching HLA type were provided by public TCR beta signatures.

Study-wide points: Summed public TCR beta family frequency identified CMV carriers bearing the relevant HLA. Predominance within the ex vivo response was attributable to HLA-C-restricted CMV-specific TCR beta clonotypes.

This sequence originates from a human donor in good health (CMV status not recorded). Some clones in this sample may be carry-over from other donors' samples. The sequenced sample was cultured PBMCs, obtained from culture after CMV antigen stimulation. The chain uses TRBV15 and TRBJ2-1, with TRBD1 as a possible D gene (6 bases). The CDR3 nucleotides are TGTGCCACCAGCAGGACGACAGGCCTCCCCTACAATGAGCAGTTCTTC. This gives the protein CATSRTTGLPYNEQFF.